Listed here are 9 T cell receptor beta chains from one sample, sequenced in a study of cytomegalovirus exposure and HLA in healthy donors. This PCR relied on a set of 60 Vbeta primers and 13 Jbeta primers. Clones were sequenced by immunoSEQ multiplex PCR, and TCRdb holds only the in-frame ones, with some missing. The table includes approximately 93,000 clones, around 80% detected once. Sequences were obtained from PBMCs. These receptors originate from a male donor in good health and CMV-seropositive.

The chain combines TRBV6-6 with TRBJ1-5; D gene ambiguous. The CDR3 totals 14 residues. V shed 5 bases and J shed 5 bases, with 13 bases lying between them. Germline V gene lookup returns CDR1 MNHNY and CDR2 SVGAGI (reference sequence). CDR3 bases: TGTGCCAGCAGTCCAGACGGGAGTCATCAGCCCCAGCATTTT. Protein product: CASSPDGSHQPQHF.

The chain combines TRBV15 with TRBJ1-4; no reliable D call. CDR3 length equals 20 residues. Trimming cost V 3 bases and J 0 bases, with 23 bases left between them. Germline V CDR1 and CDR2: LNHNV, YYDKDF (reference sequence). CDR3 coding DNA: TGTGCCACCAGCAGCCTCGGGATCCCTAAGCTCCCTGCAACTAATGAAAAACTGTTTTTT. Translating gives CATSSLGIPKLPATNEKLFF.

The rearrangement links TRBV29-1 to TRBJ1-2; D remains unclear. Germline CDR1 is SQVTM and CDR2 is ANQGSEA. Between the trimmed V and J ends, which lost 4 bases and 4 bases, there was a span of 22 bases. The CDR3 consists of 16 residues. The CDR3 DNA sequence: TGCAGCGTTGGGGGAGGAGATCCCATCGTCGCCTATGGCTACACCTTC. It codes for CSVGGGDPIVAYGYTF.

The CDR3 sequence: CASSEGPAVSTDTQYF. The CDR3 DNA reads as TGTGCCAGCAGTGAAGGACCAGCGGTGAGCACAGATACGCAGTATTTT. The genes are TRBV2 and TRBJ2-3; perhaps TRBD2 as D (5 bases). With 1 base removed from V and 0 bases from J, the gap between germline ends came to 11 bases. In germline, CDR1 is SNHLY, CDR2 FYNNEI. CDR3 size: 16 residues.

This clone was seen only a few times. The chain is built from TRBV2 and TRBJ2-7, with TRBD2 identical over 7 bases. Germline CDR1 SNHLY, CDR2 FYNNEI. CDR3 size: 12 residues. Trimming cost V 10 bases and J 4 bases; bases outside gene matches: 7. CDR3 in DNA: TGTGCCACCATGGGAGGGCTATACGAGCAGTACTTC. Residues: CATMGGLYEQYF.

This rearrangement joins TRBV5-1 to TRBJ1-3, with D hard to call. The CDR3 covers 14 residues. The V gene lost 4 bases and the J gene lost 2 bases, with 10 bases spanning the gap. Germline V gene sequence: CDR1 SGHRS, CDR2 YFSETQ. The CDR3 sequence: CASSSHLAGNTIYF. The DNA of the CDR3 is TGCGCCAGCAGCAGCCACCTGGCTGGAAACACCATATATTTT.

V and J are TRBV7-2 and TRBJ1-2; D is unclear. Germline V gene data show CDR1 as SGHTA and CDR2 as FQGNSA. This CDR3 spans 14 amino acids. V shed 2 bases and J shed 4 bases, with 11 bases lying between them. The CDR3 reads CASSLPTRSYGYTF. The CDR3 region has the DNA TGTGCCAGCAGCTTACCGACACGCAGCTATGGCTACACCTTC.

The DNA for the CDR3 is TGTGCCAGCAGACGAACAGGGGACGAGCAGTACTTC. This translates into CASRRTGDEQYF. The chain is built from TRBV21-1 and TRBJ2-7; the table's TRBD1 call for D was not verified on the DNA. TRBV21-1 is recorded as a pseudogene. The length of the CDR3 is 12 residues.

CDR3 sequence (DNA): TGCGCCAGCAGCCCCAACCCCTCGGGACAGGACGAAAAACTGTTTTTT. This translates into CASSPNPSGQDEKLFF. The chain uses TRBV4-1 and TRBJ1-4, with 8 bases lining up with TRBD1. The CDR3 length is 16 residues. V trimming: 4 bases; J trimming: 8 bases; junction bases outside the gene matches: 12. CDR1 and CDR2 from the germline V gene are MGHRA and YSYEKL.